This T cell receptor (beta chain) was captured by sequencing in a study of blood T cell repertoires in COVID-19. Looking at the study overall: PBMCs, B-cell-depleted T cells, or T cells provided the cDNA or gDNA that made up the material.

In the authors' workflow: Nucleated cell counts were estimated from reference gene primer amplification. Assay used: immunoSEQ multiplex PCR; TCRdb lists only in-frame clones, some missing. The V and J calls and clone size were taken over from that table, and D and trimming were inferred from the DNA. Of 90,000 to 100,000 clones in the sample, approximately 85% are singletons; the top ten hold 12%. This clone appeared a single time. Sequenced material: peripheral blood. This receptor was identified in a human donor in a cohort sampled during active COVID-19.

CDR3 in DNA: TGTGCCAGCAGCTTAACCCCGAGCACAGATACGCAGTATTTT. Protein product: CASSLTPSTDTQYF. The chain links TRBV7-3 to TRBJ2-3, with D unclear. The germline V gene has CDR1 SGHTA and CDR2 FQGTGA. This CDR3 spans 14 amino acids. Trimming took 0 bases from V and 0 from J, leaving 4 bases between them.